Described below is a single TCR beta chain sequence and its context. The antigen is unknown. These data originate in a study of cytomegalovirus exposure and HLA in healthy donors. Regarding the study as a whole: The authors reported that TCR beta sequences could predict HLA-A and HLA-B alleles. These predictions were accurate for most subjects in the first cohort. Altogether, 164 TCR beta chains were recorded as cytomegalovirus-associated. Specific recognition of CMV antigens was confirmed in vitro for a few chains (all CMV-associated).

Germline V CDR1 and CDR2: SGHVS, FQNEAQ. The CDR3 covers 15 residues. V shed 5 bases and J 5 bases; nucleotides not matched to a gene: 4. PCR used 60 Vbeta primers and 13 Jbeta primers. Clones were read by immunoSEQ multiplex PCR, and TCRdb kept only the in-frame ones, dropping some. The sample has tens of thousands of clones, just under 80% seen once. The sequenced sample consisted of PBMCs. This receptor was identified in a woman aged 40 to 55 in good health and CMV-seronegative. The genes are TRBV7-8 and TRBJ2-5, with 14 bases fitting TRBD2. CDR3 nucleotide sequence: TGTGCCAGCAGCCTGGGACTAGCGGGAGTGGAGACCCAGTACTTC. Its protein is CASSLGLAGVETQYF.